Shown below are 5 T cell receptor beta chains from a single sample sequenced in a study of siplizumab effects on memory and regulatory T cells. Produced via immunoSEQ multiplex PCR; TCRdb's table is partial and in-frame only. The profile covers 50,000 or so clones, with 87% appearing a single time and around 0.3% taken by the ten largest. Material: naive CD8+ T cells sorted from blood. The receptors were sampled from a human donor in good health.

The CDR3 is CASSTPGQYSGANVLTF. As DNA, the CDR3 is TGTGCCAGCAGCACCCCGGGACAATATTCTGGGGCCAACGTCCTGACTTTC. This chain links TRBV5-4 with TRBJ2-6; perhaps TRBD1 as D (6 bases). CDR1 and CDR2 from the germline V gene are SGHNT and YYREEE (reference sequence). This CDR3 comprises 17 residues. V was shortened by 4 bases and J by 1 base, with 15 bases between the two germline ends.

This clone was seen more than once but under ten times. The J gene is TRBJ1-2, the V gene TRBV27; no firm D call. The CDR3 is made up of 14 amino acids. Trimming left V 2 bases short and J 6 bases short, with 13 bases between. The germline V gene encodes CDR1 MNHEY and CDR2 SMNVEV (reference sequence). CDR3 residues: CASSLGTAWDGYTF. In DNA form, the CDR3 reads TGTGCCAGCAGTTTAGGTACAGCCTGGGATGGCTACACCTTC.

V and J are TRBV13 and TRBJ2-7, with D perhaps TRBD1 or TRBD2 (5 bases each). The CDR3 length is 17 residues. V dropped 0 bases and J dropped 2 bases, with 17 bases sitting between them. Germline CDR1 and CDR2: PRHDT and FYEKMQ (reference sequence). CDR3 DNA: TGTGCCAGCAGCTTAGGCCTTCGGGGCGGGCCGACCTACGAGCAGTACTTC. This translates into CASSLGLRGGPTYEQYF.

This rearrangement joins TRBV7-9 to TRBJ1-1; tentatively, D is TRBD1 (5 bases). With 5 bases removed from V and 5 bases from J, the gap between germline ends came to 15 bases. CDR1 and CDR2 (germline): SEHNR, FQNEAQ (reference sequence). CDR3 length equals 14 residues. In nucleotides, the CDR3 is TGTGCCAGCAGCCCCAGGGCTTGGGGGACTGAAGCTTTCTTT. Encoded protein: CASSPRAWGTEAFF.

The chain combines TRBV7-9 with TRBJ2-7; D not resolved. Looked up from germline, CDR1 is SEHNR and CDR2 is FQNEAQ (reference sequence). This CDR3 region has 12 residues. V was pared by 5 bases and J by 5 bases, with 10 bases between. The CDR3 nucleotides read TGTGCCAGCAGCGCTACGTGGCACGAGCAGTACTTC. Translation: CASSATWHEQYF.